This T cell receptor beta chain was captured by sequencing in a study of blood T cells in healthy people across ages (dated by TCRdb to between 2014 and 2017). A note on the overall study: In model experiments, template switching captured about one uniquely barcoded TCR beta cDNA molecule for every two T cells. Using deep sequencing normalized with unique cDNA molecular identifiers, the study measured how TCR beta repertoire diversity changes with age. Four age groups were formed from the donors: young (average around 15 years), middle-aged (around 37), aged (approximately 60) and long-lived (more than 75). To avoid experimental bias, donors of different ages were randomly spread across the sequencing lanes. Two additional independent replicas of 1 million unique cDNA reads from the same blood draw were analyzed for two donors (one aged 18 to 30 and one aged 80 or older). Summary of the overall study and its limitations: The CMV infection status of donors was not known, potentially confounding age-related changes in expanded clonotypes. Observed TCR beta diversity per million T cells fell roughly linearly with age, and a significant reduction was already apparent by age around 36. Estimates of total diversity based on one million sequenced T cells were considered lower bounds and underestimates. Because profiling used bulk unsorted PBMCs, naive and antigen-experienced compartments could not be compared conclusively. There was a strong correlation between observed TCR beta diversity and the percentage of naive T cells measured by flow cytometry. Compared with the aged group, the long-lived group had more naive CD4+ T cells, fewer expanded clones and increased TCR diversity, a pattern suggesting age selection.

The donors were roughly 40 Caucasian individuals from Russia, aged roughly 6 to 100 years, who were systemically healthy. Each donor gave ten milliliters of peripheral blood, collected into EDTA-treated Vacutainer tubes. Ficoll-Paque density-gradient centrifugation was used to isolate PBMCs, with at least 7 million obtained per sample. Total RNA, at least 5.5 micrograms per sample, was extracted from PBMCs with Trizol reagent. For every donor, an aliquot of PBMCs went through flow cytometry to measure the percentages of naive CD45RAhigh/CD27high T cells. Receptor libraries were prepared by 5' RACE. Sequencing was carried out with an Illumina HiSeq 2500. A second PCR of roughly 7 to 11 cycles was performed with a sample-barcoded 5' primer and a J-beta primer mix. A unique molecular identifier was introduced onto each TCR beta cDNA molecule by a template-switch 5' adaptor carrying 12 random nucleotides. Each sample yielded at least 3 million CDR3-containing paired-end reads. First-strand cDNA synthesis was performed from all RNA using the Mint cDNA synthesis kit, with priming by a TRBC-specific oligonucleotide. After uracil-DNA glycosylase treatment, a first 18-cycle PCR used universal primers M1SS and BC2_uni_R on all cDNA. As for how the authors treated the data: For normalization, 1 million high-quality reads, each with a distinct molecular identifier, were randomly selected from each sample. Reads sharing molecular identifiers were discarded rather than binned into consensus sequences. MiTCR, set to a Q25 quality threshold and the strictest error-elimination algorithm, was used for CDR3 identification, clonotype clustering and error correction. Lower-bound total TCR beta diversity was estimated with a nonparametric unseen species model using Euler transformation. The public sequencing data were trimmed at Q25 with fastp and processed into clonotypes with MiXCR by TCRdb, which kept only in-frame beta chains. Merged by CDR3 protein, the rows form single entries marked with the most common genes and DNA. The V and J calls here are based on TCRdb, not the publication. For this sample there are hundreds of thousands of distinct CDR3 sequences; about 42% appear just once. 20% to 25% of the sample comes from the top ten.

V is clipped by 7 bases and J by 4 bases, and the sequence between their germline boundaries is 12 bases long. From a lookup of the germline V gene (reference sequence), CDR1 and CDR2 are DFQATT and SNEGSKA. Measured from the cysteine to the phenylalanine, the CDR3 is 12 residues long. Left in the record is the CDR3 DNA by itself, 36 bases read in frame from the first base. Comments on this clonotype: The target of this receptor is not known. It has no much larger one-base neighbor in the sample; base qualities were not kept.

The V and J segments used are TRBV20-1 and TRBJ2-3; the D gene cannot be resolved reliably. The sequencing input was blood. This TCR derives from a woman aged 60 to 75 in good health. The bases read TGCAGTGTCCTGGCTTGGGCAGATACGCAGTATTTT. It translates to CSVLAWADTQYF.